The present T cell receptor beta chain was sequenced within a study of blood T cells in healthy people across ages (dated by TCRdb to between 2014 and 2017). Study-level background: In model experiments, template switching captured about one uniquely barcoded TCR beta cDNA molecule for every two T cells. To track age-related changes in TCR beta repertoire diversity, the study relied on deep sequencing normalized with unique cDNA molecular identifiers. Donors were grouped into four age groups: young (average about 15 years), middle-aged (about 38), aged (around 60) and long-lived (around 82). Donors of different ages were randomly distributed across sequencing lanes to avoid experimental bias. Using the same blood draw, the study looked at two additional independent replicas of 1 million unique cDNA reads for two donors, one aged 18 to 30 and the other aged 80 or older.

The donors were 40 or so Caucasian individuals from Russia, aged 6 to 90 years, who were systemically healthy. Each donor gave roughly 11 milliliters of peripheral blood, drawn into EDTA-treated Vacutainer tubes. Ficoll-Paque density-gradient centrifugation was used to isolate PBMCs, with at least 7 million per sample. Total RNA, at least 5 micrograms per sample, was extracted from PBMCs with Trizol reagent. Naive CD45RAhigh/CD27high T cell percentages were measured by flow cytometry on a PBMC aliquot from every donor. The germline V gene sets CDR1 to SGHTA and CDR2 to FQGTGA. The CDR3 contains 12 residues, cysteine and phenylalanine counted. Here the CDR3 DNA is all that survives: 36 bases in frame from base 1. A distance of 10 bases separates the germline ends of V and J, which lose 4 bases and 8 bases respectively. Libraries came from 5' RACE. TCRdb records Illumina HiSeq 2500 as the sequencer. The second PCR ran for roughly 7 to 12 cycles and used a J-beta primer mix along with a sample-barcoded 5' primer. Each TCR beta cDNA molecule received a unique molecular identifier from a template-switch 5' adaptor carrying 12 random nucleotides. Each sample yielded at least 2.5 million CDR3-containing paired-end reads. First-strand cDNA synthesis was performed from all RNA using the Mint cDNA synthesis kit, with priming by a TRBC-specific oligonucleotide. After uracil-DNA glycosylase treatment, a first 18-cycle PCR used universal primers M1SS and BC2_uni_R on all cDNA. As for the authors' bioinformatics: For normalization, 1 million high-quality reads were randomly selected from each sample, with every read carrying a distinct molecular identifier. Reads with shared molecular identifiers were discarded instead of being binned into consensus sequences. MiTCR, set to a Q25 quality threshold and the strictest error-elimination algorithm, was used for CDR3 identification, clonotype clustering and error correction. Lower-bound total TCR beta diversity was estimated with a nonparametric unseen species model using Euler transformation. The public reads were reprocessed in TCRdb via fastp at Q25 and MiXCR, keeping in-frame beta chains. Duplicate CDR3 protein sequences are folded into a single record with the most common DNA and genes. For this entry, the V and J calls and clone size follow TCRdb and not the study's own pipeline. The sample table records around 600,000 distinct CDR3 sequences; 45% to 55% of these occur just once. About 26% of the sample comes from the top ten.

Study-level results and caveats: The long-lived group showed more naive CD4+ T cells, fewer expanded clones and increased TCR diversity than the aged group, suggesting age selection. Since profiling was done on bulk unsorted PBMCs, naive and antigen-experienced compartments could not be conclusively compared. A strong correlation was found between observed TCR beta diversity and the percentage of naive T cells measured by flow cytometry. Because the CMV infection status of the donors was unknown, age-related changes in expanded clonotypes may potentially have been confounded. Estimates of total diversity based on one million sequenced T cells were considered lower bounds and underestimates. As age increased, observed TCR beta diversity per million T cells dropped in a roughly linear way, and a significant reduction was already evident by age 40.

Notes on this clonotype: No antigen is known for it. No base quality values were provided; no much bigger clone lies one nucleotide off.

The receptor chain draws on TRBV7-3 and TRBJ2-3; the D gene cannot be resolved reliably. The source material was blood. This TCR was recovered from an elderly man in good health. The CDR3 protein: CASSSGDRTQYF. Here is the DNA: TGTGCCAGCAGCTCCGGAGATCGTACGCAGTATTTT.